The TCR beta chain under discussion was sequenced for a study of blood T cell repertoires in COVID-19 (dated by TCRdb to 2019 to 2021). For the wider study: Collaborator samples came from the United States, Italy and Spain and covered acute and convalescent phases of COVID-19. The prospective study material was composed of cDNA or gDNA derived from T cells, B-cell-depleted T cells, or PBMCs. Subjects who had been exposed to COVID-19, were actively infected with it, or had recovered from it provided the deeply sampled blood TCRbeta repertoires that made up the dataset. HLA class I and class II types, where available, came from metadata supplied by the sample provider rather than from assay-based typing. The samples were drawn from the first 160 participants of the ongoing ImmuneRACE study and from 950 to 1,500 subjects provided by 6 global collaborators. The repertoires were released in a freely available public database intended as a resource for research on the immune response to SARS-CoV-2. The sample metadata nearly always contained a de-identified subject ID, COVID-19 status, age in years and sex. What the authors observed across the whole study: How much clinical and demographic metadata was included differed by source and by participant, and the metadata was provided uncurated.

Each collaborating institution followed its own protocols to collect whole blood in K2EDTA tubes. For TCRbeta analysis, collaborators shipped samples as frozen whole blood, isolated PBMCs, or DNA extracted from either of those sample types. The CDR3 measures 14 amino acids from cysteine to phenylalanine. The read is trimmed to its CDR3 DNA, 42 bases read in frame from base 1. Trimming at the junction amounts to 6 bases on V and 5 bases on J, and the germline ends lie 13 bases apart. The germline V gene (reference sequence) yields SEHNR for CDR1 and FQNEAQ for CDR2. This clone has a single count. Its antigen has not been determined. Per-base quality was not reported, and no clone a single base away is much larger than it. TCRbeta CDR3 regions were amplified from genomic DNA by means of the immunoSEQ Assay, a bias-controlled multiplex PCR. The paper's processing steps were these. Nucleated cell counts per sample were estimated from amplification of reference gene primers within the assay. Sequence reads were collapsed and filtered to measure the absolute abundance of every unique TCRbeta CDR3 rearrangement. For each sample, productive Simpson clonality was calculated as the square root of Simpson's diversity index across productive rearrangements. Imported from immuneACCESS, the table was reduced by TCRdb to in-frame sequences with V and J called. These copies leave out some clones; in studies compared against another copy, an unresolved V gene accounts for under half, and the cause of the remainder is not known. V and J calls and clone size are those listed in that table; D and trimming were worked out from the DNA. Counted in this sample were under 300,000 clones; approximately 83% of them appeared once. The leading ten clones occupy approximately 9.9% of the sample.

The chain uses TRBV7-9 and TRBJ1-4; TRBD1 is a weak D gene call, 5 bases matching. The sequenced material came from peripheral blood. This clonotype was obtained from a woman in her 70s with acute or convalescent COVID-19. The CDR3 protein: CASRSGVSNEKLFF. Read as DNA, the sequence is TGTGCCAGCAGATCGGGGGTCTCGAATGAAAAACTGTTTTTT.